This is a list of T cell receptor beta chains from one sample in a study of human T cells and chemical hapten exposure. TCRdb analysed the RACE reads with MiXCR anew, one entry per CDR3 protein. The sample includes about 120,000 distinct CDR3 sequences, around 15% of them seen just once. The material was whole blood, obtained in connection with sensitization to the hapten diphenylcyclopropenone (DPC). These receptors all come from a young man with alopecia areata. Some clones in this sample may be carry-over from other donors' samples. Both conserved end residues are part of each CDR3. D genes are given only for firm matches. Size is stated for part of the rows, as once, few or many counts, or as a class when the clone is expanded.

NA,NA,TRBJ2-2,TRBV11-2,TGTGCCAGCAGCCCCGCTGACTCCCACAGAGCCGGCCGAACCGGGGAGCTGTTTTTT,CASSPADSHRAGRTGELFF
NA,few,TRBJ1-2,TRBV9,TGTGCCAGCAGCGTGGGGCCCAACTATGGCTACACCTTC,CASSVGPNYGYTF
NA,NA,TRBJ2-5,TRBV6-5,TGTGCCAGCAGTTACTCGGAGCCTAGCGACGAGACCCAGTACTTC,CASSYSEPSDETQYF
TRBD1,NA,TRBJ1-5,TRBV10-2,TGCGCCAGCAGTGAGTTATCCGGGACAGGGACCAATCAGCCCCAGCATTTT,CASSELSGTGTNQPQHF
NA,few,TRBJ1-1,TRBV20-1,TGCAGTGCTAGGAAGGGCAGTTCGAACACTGAAGCTTTCTTT,CSARKGSSNTEAFF
NA,NA,TRBJ2-7,TRBV24-1,TGTGCCACCAGTGACTATAGCGCTCCCTACGAGCAGTACTTC,CATSDYSAPYEQYF
NA,few,TRBJ2-1,TRBV9,TGTGCCAGCAGCGGGTCCAATGGGAATGAGCAGTTCTTC,CASSGSNGNEQFF
TRBD2,few,TRBJ2-1,TRBV11-3,TGTGCCAGCAGCTTATTCGGCGGGGGGCGTCGGAATGAGCAGTTCTTC,CASSLFGGGRRNEQFF
NA,NA,TRBJ1-6,TRBV4-3,TGCGCCAGCAGCCAAGATCAAATGGGGACCTATAATTCACCCCTCCACTTT,CASSQDQMGTYNSPLHF
NA,NA,TRBJ1-1,TRBV28,TGTGCCAGCAGCTCCCTTGGACAGCTTGTGGACACTGAAGCTTTCTTT,CASSSLGQLVDTEAFF
NA,few,TRBJ2-5,TRBV3-1,TGTGCCAGCAGCCAAGTGGCAGGGGAAGAGACCCAGTACTTC,CASSQVAGEETQYF
NA,few,TRBJ2-7,TRBV7-2,TGTGCCAGCAGCTTAGGGACTTACCTCTCCTACGAGCAGTACTTC,CASSLGTYLSYEQYF
NA,NA,TRBJ2-2,TRBV6-5,TGTGCCAGCAGGCGGGGAGATGCCTCGAACACCGGGGAGCTGTTTTTT,CASRRGDASNTGELFF
NA,few,TRBJ1-4,TRBV28,TGTGCCAGCACGATCACACTCGCTCCGGGGGGAACTAATGAAAAACTGTTTTTT,CASTITLAPGGTNEKLFF
TRBD1,NA,TRBJ1-3,TRBV4-3,TGCGCCAGCAGCCAAGGGGACAGTCGGGGTACCATATATTTT,CASSQGDSRGTIYF
NA,few,TRBJ1-1,TRBV6-2/TRBV6-3,TGTGCCAGCAGTTACCATTCCCAGGCCCTCTCAGGAACTGAAGCTTTCTTT,CASSYHSQALSGTEAFF
NA,NA,TRBJ1-1,TRBV12-3/TRBV12-4,TGTGCCAGCAGTCCCTTTCATGGGAACACTGAAGCTTTCTTT,CASSPFHGNTEAFF
TRBD1,NA,TRBJ2-1,TRBV10-3,TGTGCCATCAGTGAGGGACAGGCGGGTGAGCAGTTCTTC,CAISEGQAGEQFF
NA,NA,TRBJ1-4,TRBV5-7,TGTGCCAGCAGCCGGCGCGTCCTTAATGAAAAACTGTTTTTT,CASSRRVLNEKLFF
NA,NA,TRBJ2-6,TRBV9,TGTGCCAGCAGCGTGCACTCCGGGGCCAACGTCCTGACTTTC,CASSVHSGANVLTF
NA,NA,TRBJ1-1,TRBV6-5,TGTGCCAGCAGTTACGGGCCCGGAACTGAAGCTTACTTT,CASSYGPGTEAYF
TRBD1,few,TRBJ1-1,TRBV20-1,TGCAGTGCCCTGAGGACAGGAAAAACTGAAGCTTTCTTT,CSALRTGKTEAFF
TRBD2,once,TRBJ2-2,TRBV24-1,TGTGCCACCAGTCCGGGACTAGCGGGGAACACCGGGGAGCTGTTTTTT,CATSPGLAGNTGELFF
NA,NA,TRBJ1-6,TRBV7-6,TGTGCCAGCAGCTCCGACGATTCACCCCTCCACTTT,CASSSDDSPLHF
NA,NA,TRBJ2-1,TRBV19,TGTGCCAGTAGTATAGGCCTCCGTACCAATGAGCAGTTCTTC,CASSIGLRTNEQFF
NA,NA,TRBJ2-3,TRBV7-9,TGTGCCAGCAGGGGGGGACAGTATATCACAGATACGCAGTATTTT,CASRGGQYITDTQYF
TRBD2,NA,TRBJ2-1,TRBV4-1,TGCGCCAGCAGCCAAGTATTGAGCGGGGGCTACAATGAGCAGTTCTTC,CASSQVLSGGYNEQFF
NA,NA,TRBJ2-2,TRBV5-1,TGCGCCAGCACCTGGGGGGCCGCGAACACCGGGGAGCTGTTTTTT,CASTWGAANTGELFF
NA,many,TRBJ2-5,TRBV2,TGTGCCAGCAGCACCCGGTCGTTCCAAGAGACCCAGTACTTC,CASSTRSFQETQYF
TRBD1,few,TRBJ1-2,TRBV19,TGTGCCAGTAGTATATCGACAGGGGTTGGCTACACCTTC,CASSISTGVGYTF
NA,many,TRBJ2-7,TRBV4-3,TGCGCCAGCAGCCAAGATCGGGCAGGGTACTACGAGCAGTACTTC,CASSQDRAGYYEQYF
NA,NA,TRBJ1-2,TRBV18,TGTGCCAGCTCACCTGCTGAAACGGGACCCGGGACCTTGAAAGGTTATGGCTACACCTTC,CASSPAETGPGTLKGYGYTF
NA,few,TRBJ2-3,TRBV12-3/TRBV12-4,TGTGCCAGCAGTTTACGGGGGCCGGTAAGCACAGATACGCAGTATTTT,CASSLRGPVSTDTQYF
TRBD1,few,TRBJ1-4,TRBV2,TGTGCCAGCAGTCCCCGACAGGGTGCTAATGAAAAACTGTTTTTT,CASSPRQGANEKLFF
TRBD1,few,TRBJ1-5,TRBV11-2,TGTGCCAGCAGCTTAGGTCGGGACAGACTTCAACAGCCCCAGCATTTT,CASSLGRDRLQQPQHF
NA,few,TRBJ1-5,TRBV19,TGTGCCAGTAGTATTGCGGGGGGCCGACAGCCCCAGCATTTT,CASSIAGGRQPQHF
NA,NA,TRBJ2-2,TRBV12-3/TRBV12-4,TGTGCCAGCAGCCCCCTTGGGGCGAACACCGGGGAGCTGTTTTTT,CASSPLGANTGELFF
NA,many,TRBJ1-1,TRBV5-7,TGTGCCAGCAGCCGAATATCCGAGGGCAGTGAAGCTTTCTTT,CASSRISEGSEAFF
TRBD1,few,TRBJ2-2,TRBV20-1,TGCAGTGCTAGTGGAACAGGGGCCGGGGAGCTGTTTTTT,CSASGTGAGELFF
NA,NA,TRBJ2-2,TRBV2,TGTGCCAGCAATCGGGGGGCCCTTAGTGGGGAGCTGTTTTTT,CASNRGALSGELFF
NA,many,TRBJ2-3,TRBV11-2,TGTGCCAGCAGCCATGGCAGGGTGACAGATACGCAGTATTTT,CASSHGRVTDTQYF
NA,few,TRBJ2-1,TRBV11-1,TGTGCCAGCAGACATCACGCCGGGGCCCGTGGGCAGGAGCAGTTCTTC,CASRHHAGARGQEQFF
TRBD1,NA,TRBJ2-6,TRBV2,TGTGCCAGCAGTGGGATACGAGGGACAGGGTGGTTTGGGGCCAACGTCCTGACTTTC,CASSGIRGTGWFGANVLTF
NA,many,TRBJ2-5,TRBV20-1,TGCAGTGCTATTCCCCCCAGCGACCCGGCGGGGACCCAGTACTTC,CSAIPPSDPAGTQYF
NA,few,TRBJ1-2,TRBV4-3,TGCGCCAGCAGCCAAGATCGGGGCATAGTAAGCTATGGCTACACCTTC,CASSQDRGIVSYGYTF